Here is one T cell receptor (beta chain) with its context. The antigen is not known. The treatment denotes: oral pan-JAK inhibitor, 5-10 mg twice daily. Both peripheral blood and punch biopsies of lesional scalp skin were obtained from patients who had alopecia areata. It was cDNA, reverse transcribed from extracted RNA, that served as the sequencing template. Assay: immunoSEQ multiplex PCR; the TCRdb copy retains only in-frame clones and omits some. The data hold roughly 180,000 clones, with about 48% observed a single time. This record belongs to a study of CD8+ T cells in alopecia areata. Study results and caveats: Sharing of TCRs across patients appeared less clear than in mice, possibly for HLA-related reasons. With tofacitinib ongoing, many expanded lesional clones persisted in both scalp and blood. Association of baseline CD8+ expansion with response is uncertain owing to one nonresponder.

Trimming cost V 4 bases and J 5 bases, with 20 bases left between them. In germline, CDR1 is SGHTA, CDR2 FQGNSA. The CDR3 is made up of 16 amino acids. The TCR sequence derives from a human donor with alopecia areata. The chain uses TRBV7-2 and TRBJ1-2; no clear D. The sequencing here drew on CD8+ T cells sorted from blood, taken at week 24, from a patient treated with tofacitinib. The DNA of the CDR3 is TGTGCCAGCAGCTCCCTTCCGACACCCGGGAAGTATGGCTACACCTTC. As protein: CASSSLPTPGKYGYTF. The full variable domain, its missing parts supplied by reference TRBV7-2 and TRBJ1-2, is GAGVSQSPSNKVTEKGKDVELRCDPISGHTALYWYRQSLGQGLEFLIYFQGNSAPDKSGLPSDRFSAERTGGSVSTLTIQRTQQEDSAVYLCASSSLPTPGKYGYTFGSGTRLTVV.